The rows below give T cell receptor beta chains drawn from one sample of a study of control samples from healthy donors and cancer patients. Libraries were prepared by immunoSEQ multiplex PCR; TCRdb keeps only in-frame clonotypes and omits some of them. The sample includes about 110,000 clones, 82% seen only once; the top ten take 5% to 8.5%. The sequencing sample was made of blood. These receptors were collected from a man younger than 35 in good health. Each CDR3 is given with its conserved first and last residue. D genes are given only for firm matches. Not every row has a clone size; where given, it reads once, few, many or a size class.

>TRBV27|TRBJ2-3|.|.
TGTGCCAGCACCTCGCTCTTGGCGGATACGCAGTATTTT
CASTSLLADTQYF
>TRBV5-6|TRBJ2-3|TRBD2|.
TGTGCCAGCAGCTTGATCGTTACTAGCGGGGGTGTGGATACGCAGTATTTT
CASSLIVTSGGVDTQYF
>TRBV5-1|TRBJ1-2|.|.
TGCGCCAGCAGCTTGGGTGGAACTGGCTACACCTTC
CASSLGGTGYTF
>TRBV2|TRBJ2-3|TRBD1|.
TGTGCCATCGAGACAGGGGGCACAGATACGCAGTATTTT
CAIETGGTDTQYF
>TRBV19|TRBJ2-2|TRBD2|.
TGTGCCAGTAGTATGTTGCTAGCGGGAAATACCGGGGAGCTGTTTTTT
CASSMLLAGNTGELFF
>TRBV11-1|TRBJ2-1|.|.
TGTGCCAGCAGCTTACACGGGAACTACAATGAGCAGTTCTTC
CASSLHGNYNEQFF
>TRBV6-2/TRBV6-3|TRBJ1-2|.|.
TGTGCCAGCAGTTACTCCGTGCAGGGGCAATCCTACACCTTC
CASSYSVQGQSYTF
>TRBV27|TRBJ2-5|TRBD1|.
TGTGCCAGCAGTTTCCGCCATCCGGGCAGGGGGTCAGAGACCCAGTACTTC
CASSFRHPGRGSETQYF
>TRBV4-1|TRBJ2-3|.|once
TGCGCCAGCAGCCAAGGGATCGACAGAGCCACAGATACGCAGTATTTT
CASSQGIDRATDTQYF
>TRBV11-2|TRBJ2-3|TRBD2|.
TGTGCCAGCAGCTTAGGGGCTAGCGGGGGGTACGCAGATACGCAGTATTTT
CASSLGASGGYADTQYF
>TRBV6-5|TRBJ2-1|.|.
TGTGCCAGCCACCGACAGGAATCCTACAATGAGCAGTTCTTC
CASHRQESYNEQFF
>TRBV6-5|TRBJ1-1|.|.
TGTGCCAGCAGGACCGGGACAATGAACACTGAAGCTTTCTTT
CASRTGTMNTEAFF
>TRBV6-2/TRBV6-3|TRBJ2-7|.|.
TGTGCCAGCAGTTACCCCCCAGTCGAGCAGTACTTC
CASSYPPVEQYF
>TRBV19|TRBJ1-1|.|.
TGTGCCCCTCACTCTAAGCGGCAGGCTGAAGCTTTCTTT
CAPHSKRQAEAFF
>TRBV7-8|TRBJ1-1|TRBD1|.
TGTGCCAGCAGCTTAGGACAGGGCAACAAGAACACTGAAGCTTTCTTT
CASSLGQGNKNTEAFF
>TRBV7-2|TRBJ2-3|.|.
TGTGCCAGCAGCCTGGACCGGGTCACAGATACGCAGTATTTT
CASSLDRVTDTQYF
>TRBV24-1|TRBJ2-2|.|.
TGTGCCACCAGTGATTTCAATAGGAACACCGGGGAGCTGTTTTTT
CATSDFNRNTGELFF
>TRBV5-1|TRBJ1-5|.|.
TGCGCCAGCAGCTTGTTAGGGTCTGGGCAGCCCCAGCATTTT
CASSLLGSGQPQHF
>TRBV6-1|TRBJ1-6|.|few
TGTGCCAGCAGTGAAGTCGCTAACTCCTATAATTCACCCCTCCACTTT
CASSEVANSYNSPLHF
>TRBV19|TRBJ1-6|.|once
TGTGCCAGCCAAAGTAGGGTCTCACCCCTCCACTTT
CASQSRVSPLHF
>TRBV11-2|TRBJ2-5|.|.
TGTGCCAGCAGCTTAGAACCCCTAAAGACCCAGTACTTC
CASSLEPLKTQYF
>TRBV7-9|TRBJ1-4|.|.
TGTGCCAGCAGCCCGGGTCAGGGTAATGAAAAACTGTTTTTT
CASSPGQGNEKLFF
>TRBV18|TRBJ2-6|.|.
TGTGCCAGCTCACCACTCGGCTCTGGGGCCAACGTCCTGACTTTC
CASSPLGSGANVLTF
>TRBV5-1|TRBJ2-3|TRBD1|.
TGCGCCAGCAGCTTGGAGGGACAGTCCACAGATACGCAGTATTTT
CASSLEGQSTDTQYF
>TRBV6-1|TRBJ2-7|TRBD2|.
TGTGCCAGCAGTGAAGTTACCGGGACTAGGGGGGAGCAGTACTTC
CASSEVTGTRGEQYF
>TRBV25-1|TRBJ2-2|.|.
TGTGCCAGCAGTGACCCCTTGCAGGACACGAACACCGGGGAGCTGTTTTTT
CASSDPLQDTNTGELFF
>TRBV29-1|TRBJ2-3|.|.
TGCAGCGTCGGACGAGGGGACGCAGATACGCAGTATTTT
CSVGRGDADTQYF
>TRBV27|TRBJ2-3|TRBD2|.
TGTGCCAGCAGTTTATCCCTAGCGGGCATTTCTAGCACAGATACGCAGTATTTT
CASSLSLAGISSTDTQYF
>TRBV5-1|TRBJ2-3|TRBD1|once
TGCGCCAGCAGCTTGGGTCGGACAGGGCCCACAGATACGCAGTATTTT
CASSLGRTGPTDTQYF
>TRBV28|TRBJ1-1|.|.
TGTGCCAGCAGTTCTATGGGACGGACGAACACTGAAGCTTTCTTT
CASSSMGRTNTEAFF
>TRBV12-3/TRBV12-4|TRBJ2-5|TRBD2|.
TGTGCCAGCACCGGGGGGGGGCGAGAGACCCAGTACTTC
CASTGGGRETQYF
>TRBV12-3/TRBV12-4|TRBJ2-1|.|.
TGTGCCAGCAGTCAGGGGAATGAGCAGTTCTTC
CASSQGNEQFF
>TRBV3-1/TRBV3-2|TRBJ1-5|.|.
TGTGCCAGCAGCCAAGGTGTGCGGGGGAGAAGCAATCAGCCCCAGCATTTT
CASSQGVRGRSNQPQHF
>TRBV7-9|TRBJ1-1|TRBD1|.
TGTGCCAGCCACCGGACAGGGTGGGTCGCTGAAGCTTTCTTT
CASHRTGWVAEAFF
>TRBV5-5|TRBJ2-1|TRBD2|.
TGTGCCAGCAGCTTCAGTCCCCTAGCGGGGAAGAGCTCCTACAATGAGCAGTTCTTC
CASSFSPLAGKSSYNEQFF
>TRBV10-3|TRBJ1-5|.|.
TGTGCCATCAGTGAAAGGGGAGTCAGCAATCAGCCCCAGCATTTT
CAISERGVSNQPQHF
>TRBV10-3|TRBJ2-7|.|.
TGTGCCATCAGTGAGTCGATAAGTAGCTCCTACGAGCAGTACTTC
CAISESISSSYEQYF
>TRBV12-1|TRBJ1-5|.|few
TGTGCCAGCAGCCACCCCAGGGGTGGCAATCAGCCCCAGCATTTT
CASSHPRGGNQPQHF
>TRBV19|TRBJ1-4|.|.
TGTGCCAGTAGTCCCCTCGCAGCAACTAATGAAAAACTGTTTTTT
CASSPLAATNEKLFF
>TRBV5-1|TRBJ1-1|.|.
TGCGCCAGCAGATACGCCGGGACCGGGGGTTGGAACACTGAAGCTTTCTTT
CASRYAGTGGWNTEAFF
>TRBV18|TRBJ2-3|.|.
TGTGCCAGCTCACCGGACCTGTCCACAGATACGCAGTATTTT
CASSPDLSTDTQYF
>TRBV28|TRBJ1-2|.|.
TGTGCCAGCCGGAAGCTTAACTATGGCTACACCTTC
CASRKLNYGYTF